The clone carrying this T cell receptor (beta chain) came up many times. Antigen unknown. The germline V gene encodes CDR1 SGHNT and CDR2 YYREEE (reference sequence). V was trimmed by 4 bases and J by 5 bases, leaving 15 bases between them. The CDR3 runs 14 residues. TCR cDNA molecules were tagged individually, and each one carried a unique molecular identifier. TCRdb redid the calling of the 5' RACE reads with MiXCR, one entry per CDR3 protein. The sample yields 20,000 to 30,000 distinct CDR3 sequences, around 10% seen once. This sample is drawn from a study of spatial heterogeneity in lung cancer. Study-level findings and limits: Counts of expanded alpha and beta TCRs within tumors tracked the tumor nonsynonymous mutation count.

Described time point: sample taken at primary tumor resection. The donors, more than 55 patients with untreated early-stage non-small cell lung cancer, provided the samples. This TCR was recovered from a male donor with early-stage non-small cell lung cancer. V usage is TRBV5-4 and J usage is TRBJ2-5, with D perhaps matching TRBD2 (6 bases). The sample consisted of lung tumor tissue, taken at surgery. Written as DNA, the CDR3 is TGTGCCAGCAGCACTACAGGAGGGAGGGAGACCCAGTACTTC. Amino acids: CASSTTGGRETQYF.